The source of this T cell receptor beta chain is a study of cytomegalovirus exposure and HLA in healthy donors. Germline V gene sequence: CDR1 MNHNY, CDR2 SVGAGI (reference sequence). V was pared by 7 bases and J by 0 bases, with 13 bases between. This CDR3 spans 16 amino acids. This clone was counted only a few times. The study ran its PCR with 60 Vbeta and 13 Jbeta primers. TCRdb's table, derived via immunoSEQ multiplex PCR, lists solely in-frame clones and lacks some. The repertoire holds 85,000 to 120,000 clones, with around 78% as singletons. This receptor was obtained from a man aged 35 to 55 in good health and CMV-seronegative. The gene calls are TRBV6-6 and TRBJ1-6; unclear D gene. The specimen sequenced was PBMCs. The CDR3 DNA follows: TGTGCCAGCATCTCGGGGAGGAGCTCCTATAATTCACCCCTCCACTTT. Translating it yields CASISGRSSYNSPLHF.